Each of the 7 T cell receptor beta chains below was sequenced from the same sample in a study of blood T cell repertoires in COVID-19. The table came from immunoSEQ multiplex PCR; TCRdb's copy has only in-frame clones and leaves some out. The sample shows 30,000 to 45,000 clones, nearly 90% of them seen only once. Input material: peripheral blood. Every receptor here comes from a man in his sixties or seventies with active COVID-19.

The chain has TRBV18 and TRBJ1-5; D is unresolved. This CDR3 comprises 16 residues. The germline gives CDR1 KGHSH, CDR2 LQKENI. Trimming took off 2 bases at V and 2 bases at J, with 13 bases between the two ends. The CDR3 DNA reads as TGTGCCAGCTCACCAAACGTTCCCGGGGGCAATCAGCCCCAGCATTTT. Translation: CASSPNVPGGNQPQHF.

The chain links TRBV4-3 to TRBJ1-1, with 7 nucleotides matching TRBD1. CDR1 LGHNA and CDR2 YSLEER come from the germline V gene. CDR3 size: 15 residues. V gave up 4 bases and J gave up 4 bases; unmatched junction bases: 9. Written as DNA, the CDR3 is TGCGCCAGCAGCCCTTTTATGACAGGGAGCACTGAAGCTTTCTTT. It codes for CASSPFMTGSTEAFF.

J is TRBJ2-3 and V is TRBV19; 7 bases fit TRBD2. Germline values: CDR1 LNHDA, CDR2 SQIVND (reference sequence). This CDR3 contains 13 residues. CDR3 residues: CATASGRTDTQYF. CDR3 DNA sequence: TGTGCAACGGCTAGCGGACGCACAGATACGCAGTATTTT.

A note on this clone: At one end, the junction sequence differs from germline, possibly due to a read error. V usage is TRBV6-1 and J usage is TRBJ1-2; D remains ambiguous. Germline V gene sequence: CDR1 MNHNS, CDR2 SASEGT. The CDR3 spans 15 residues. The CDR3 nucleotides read TGTGCCAGCAGCGAAGGAGGGAAACCCCCGTATGGCTACACCTTC. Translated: CASSEGGKPPYGYTF.

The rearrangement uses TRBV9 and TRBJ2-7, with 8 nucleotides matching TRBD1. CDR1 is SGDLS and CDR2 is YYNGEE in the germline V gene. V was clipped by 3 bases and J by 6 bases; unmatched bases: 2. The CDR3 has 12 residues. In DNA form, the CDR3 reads TGTGCCAGCAGCGCCGGACAGGGCGAGCAGTACTTC. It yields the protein CASSAGQGEQYF.

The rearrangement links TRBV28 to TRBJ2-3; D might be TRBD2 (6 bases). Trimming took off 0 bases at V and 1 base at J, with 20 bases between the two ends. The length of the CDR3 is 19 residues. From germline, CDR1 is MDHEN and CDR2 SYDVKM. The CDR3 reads CASSLWGLTANERTDTQYF. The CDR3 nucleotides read TGTGCCAGCAGTTTATGGGGACTTACGGCCAATGAGCGCACAGATACGCAGTATTTT.

The CDR3 DNA sequence: TGCGCCAGCAGCCACCCAGACAGGGGCACCGGGGAGCTGTTTTTT. Translating gives CASSHPDRGTGELFF. The chain carries TRBV4-3 and TRBJ2-2; TRBD1 agrees at 8 bases. V shed 3 bases and J 4 bases; nucleotides not matched to a gene: 4. CDR1 and CDR2 from the germline V gene are LGHNA and YSLEER. This CDR3 contains 15 residues.